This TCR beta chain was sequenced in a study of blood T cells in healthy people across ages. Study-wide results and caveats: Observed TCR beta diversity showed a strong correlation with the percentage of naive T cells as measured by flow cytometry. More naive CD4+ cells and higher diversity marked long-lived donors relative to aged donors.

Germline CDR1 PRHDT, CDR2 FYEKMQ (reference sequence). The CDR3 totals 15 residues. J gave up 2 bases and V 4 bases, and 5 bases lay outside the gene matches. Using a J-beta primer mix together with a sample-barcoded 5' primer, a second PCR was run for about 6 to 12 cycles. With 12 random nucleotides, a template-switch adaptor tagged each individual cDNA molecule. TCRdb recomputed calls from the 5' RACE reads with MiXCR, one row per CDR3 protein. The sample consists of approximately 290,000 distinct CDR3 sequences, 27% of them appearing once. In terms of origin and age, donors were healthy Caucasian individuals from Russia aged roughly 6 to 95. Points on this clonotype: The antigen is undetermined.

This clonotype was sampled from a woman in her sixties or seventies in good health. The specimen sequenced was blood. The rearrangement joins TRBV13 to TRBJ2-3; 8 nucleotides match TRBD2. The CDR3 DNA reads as TGTGCCAGCAGCTATAAGCGGGAGCTCACAGATACGCAGTATTTT. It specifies CASSYKRELTDTQYF.